The T cell receptor beta chain described here comes from a study of OX40 agonist ivuxolimab in advanced cancers. Describing the broader study: Ivuxolimab was an agonistic, fully human IgG2 monoclonal antibody directed against OX40 (CD134), a costimulatory receptor. Intravenous ivuxolimab was administered to patients every 2 weeks at six dose levels: 0.01, 0.1, 0.3, 1.5, 3 and 10 mg/kg. Among the approximately 50 dose-escalation patients, about 20 had hepatocellular carcinoma, 15 or so melanoma, 9 renal cell carcinoma and 9 head and neck cancer. The dose-escalation cohort was approximately 83% male with a mean age of approximately 60 years, ranging from roughly 23 to 80. Patients were allowed to have had prior anti-PD-1, anti-PD-L1 or anti-CTLA-4 therapy, and 40% to 45% of the dose-escalation patients had been treated with checkpoint inhibitors. Partial responses were achieved by three dose-escalation patients, of whom one had hepatocellular carcinoma and two had cutaneous melanoma. Peripheral TCRbeta sequencing was intended to test whether TCR sequence diversity was altered and clonal T-cell expansion was caused by ivuxolimab. The paper covers the monotherapy dose-escalation part of the phase I ivuxolimab trial, which included N ≈ 57 patients. Study-wide conclusions, independent of this receptor: Antigen specificity was not determined for the clonally expanded peripheral T cells. Low levels of normalized T-cell clonal expansion were also seen in some nonresponding patients. After ivuxolimab, expanded clones were on average more numerous among CD8+ T cells than among CD4+ T cells. At doses of 0.1 to 3.0 mg/kg, clonal expansion of both CD4+ and CD8+ blood T cells was observed from baseline to week 6. In the 0.1-3.0 mg/kg groups, partial responders had among the lowest normalized peripheral clonal expansion, particularly in CD8+ T cells.

Patients with autoimmune disease history or receiving systemic immunosuppression were excluded from the trial. Peripheral blood for TCR sequencing was collected from all dose cohorts at baseline, on cycle 4 day 1, and on cycle 7 day 1. The samples were drawn from a first-in-human, open-label, multicenter phase I dose-escalation trial of ivuxolimab. Adults with locally advanced or metastatic head and neck squamous cell, hepatocellular, melanoma or renal cell carcinoma were enrolled in the trial. Before TCR sequencing, CD4+ and CD8+ T cells were separately sorted from peripheral blood. Genomic DNA was extracted from sorted cells for sequencing of the TCRbeta CDR3 region. TCRbeta CDR3 regions were sequenced using the immunoSEQ Assay. TCRdb obtained this table from immuneACCESS and retained in-frame rearrangements with V and J assigned. These tables miss some clones; where compared with another copy, unresolved V genes account for less than half of the shortfall, and the remainder is unexplained. The sample table contains around 92,000 clones; only one count was recorded for approximately 94% of them. Together, the top ten hold around 0.18% of the sample.

The CDR3, from cysteine to phenylalanine, totals 15 residues. The read is trimmed to its CDR3 DNA, 45 bases read in frame from base 1. Trimming takes 2 bases off V and 0 bases off J; junction bases not matched to a gene: 4. The germline V gene (reference sequence) provides CDR1 SGHNT and CDR2 YYREEE. On this clone itself: Its antigen is not yet known. Within one base of it there is no much larger clone, and no base qualities were kept.

The receptor chain draws on TRBV5-4 and TRBJ2-7, and TRBD1 aligns with 8 junction nucleotides. This clonotype originated in an adult with an advanced solid tumor such as melanoma, head and neck, liver or kidney cancer. The source was CD4+ or CD8+ T cells sorted from blood, collected in a trial of the OX40 agonist ivuxolimab. The CDR3: CASSFTDRGSYEQYF. In nucleotides, the sequence is TGTGCCAGCAGCTTTACCGACAGGGGCTCCTACGAGCAGTACTTC.